The entry that follows covers one TCR beta chain sequence. V was cut by 5 bases and J by 2 bases, with 11 bases left in between. The CDR3 loop spans 14 amino acids. Germline V CDR1 and CDR2: SGHRS, YFSETQ. In the authors' workflow: Amplification of reference gene primers was used by the study to estimate nucleated cell counts. Repertoires were generated with immunoSEQ multiplex PCR, while TCRdb's copy carries only in-frame clones and drops some. From that table come the V and J calls and clone size; the DNA was used to work out D and trimming. The data contain around 180,000 clones, around 87% of them seen just once; the ten biggest clones take up 2% to 3%. This specimen belongs to a study of blood T cell repertoires in COVID-19. On the study more broadly: Spain, Italy and the United States supplied samples that represented acute and convalescent COVID-19. From T cells, B-cell-depleted T cells, or PBMCs came the material, which was cDNA or gDNA.

The sample taken for sequencing was peripheral blood. The chain carries TRBV5-1 and TRBJ1-5, with D hard to call. The clonotype was recovered from a man in his forties with active or convalescent COVID-19. For the CDR3, the DNA is TGCGCCAGCAGACCAAACCCGGGCAATCAGCCCCAGCATTTT. This translates into CASRPNPGNQPQHF. The full variable domain, in which reference TRBV5-1 and TRBJ1-5 provide the parts outside the CDR3, is KAGVTQTPRYLIKTRGQQVTLSCSPISGHRSVSWYQQTPGQGLQFLFEYFSETQRNKGNFPGRFSGRQFSNSRSEMNVSTLELGDSALYLCASRPNPGNQPQHFGDGTRLSIL.